One and the same sample provided the 2 T cell receptor beta chains below, sequenced in a study of blood T cell repertoires in COVID-19. Assay used: immunoSEQ multiplex PCR; TCRdb lists only in-frame clones, some missing. This sample has about 120,000 clones, with roughly 84% found just once. Sequences were obtained from PBMCs or T cells enriched from blood (not recorded which). The receptors shown here come from a woman in her 30s who had recovered from COVID-19.

V is TRBV3-1 (or the pseudogene TRBV3-2) and J is TRBJ2-1, with 16 bases matching TRBD2. Germline V gene data show CDR1 as LGHDT and CDR2 as YNNKEL (reference sequence). The V gene end was trimmed by 3 bases and the J gene end by 4 bases; junction bases not matched to a gene: 6. The CDR3 spans 18 residues. CDR3 sequence: CASSQGLAGGRIYNEQFF. The CDR3, as DNA: TGTGCCAGCAGCCAGGGACTAGCGGGAGGGAGAATATACAATGAGCAGTTCTTC.

The chain has TRBV28 and TRBJ2-1; D may be TRBD2 (5 bases). Looked up from germline, CDR1 is MDHEN and CDR2 is SYDVKM. This CDR3 region has 12 residues. V was shortened by 8 bases and J by 15 bases, with 20 bases between the two germline ends. The CDR3 DNA reads TGTGCCAGCGTATCTGCTAGCCCGATTCCGTTCTTC. Residues: CASVSASPIPFF.